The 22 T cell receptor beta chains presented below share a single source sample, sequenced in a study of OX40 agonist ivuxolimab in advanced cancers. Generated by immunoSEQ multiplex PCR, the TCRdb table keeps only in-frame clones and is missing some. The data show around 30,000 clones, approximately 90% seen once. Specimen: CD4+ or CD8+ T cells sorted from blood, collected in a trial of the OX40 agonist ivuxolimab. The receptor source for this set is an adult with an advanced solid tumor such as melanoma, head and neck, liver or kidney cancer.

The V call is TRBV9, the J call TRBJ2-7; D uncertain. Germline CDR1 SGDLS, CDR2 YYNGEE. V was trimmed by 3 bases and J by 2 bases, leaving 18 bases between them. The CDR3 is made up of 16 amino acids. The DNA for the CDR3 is TGTGCCAGCAGCGCCGGCGACCCCATCCCCACCTACGAGCAGTACTTC. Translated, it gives CASSAGDPIPTYEQYF.

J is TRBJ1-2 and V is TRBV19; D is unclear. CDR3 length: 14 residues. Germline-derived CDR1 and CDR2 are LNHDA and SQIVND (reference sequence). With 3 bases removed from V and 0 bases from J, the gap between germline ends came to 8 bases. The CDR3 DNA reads TGTGCCAGTAGTATCCAGGCTACTAACTATGGCTACACCTTC. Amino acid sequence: CASSIQATNYGYTF.

The CDR3 sequence: CASSLRSGKGYTF. CDR3 DNA sequence: TGTGCCAGCAGTTTAAGGTCAGGGAAAGGCTACACCTTC. The V and J genes are TRBV27 and TRBJ1-2, with D maybe TRBD1 (5 bases). The CDR3 sequence is 13 residues long. V lost 2 bases to trimming and J lost 8 bases, with 12 bases between them. Germline CDR1 is MNHEY and CDR2 is SMNVEV (reference sequence).

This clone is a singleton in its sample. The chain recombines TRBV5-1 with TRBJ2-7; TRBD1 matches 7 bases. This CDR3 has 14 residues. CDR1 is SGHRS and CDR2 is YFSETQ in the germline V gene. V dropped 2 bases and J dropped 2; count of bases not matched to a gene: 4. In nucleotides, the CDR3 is TGCGCCAGCAGCTTCTGGACAGGAACCTACGAGCAGTACTTC. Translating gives CASSFWTGTYEQYF.

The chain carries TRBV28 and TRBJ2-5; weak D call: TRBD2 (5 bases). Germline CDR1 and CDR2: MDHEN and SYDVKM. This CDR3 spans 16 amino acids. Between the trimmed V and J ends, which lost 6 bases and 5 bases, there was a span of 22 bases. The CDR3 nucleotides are TGTGCCAGCAGCAACCGCGCCCTAGCAGGTGTGGAGACCCAGTACTTC. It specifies CASSNRALAGVETQYF.

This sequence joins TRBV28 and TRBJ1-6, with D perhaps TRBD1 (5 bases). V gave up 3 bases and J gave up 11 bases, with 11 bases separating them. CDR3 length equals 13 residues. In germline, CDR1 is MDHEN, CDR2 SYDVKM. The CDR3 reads CASSLGGLAPLHF. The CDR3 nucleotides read TGTGCCAGCAGTTTGGGGGGTTTGGCACCCCTCCACTTT.

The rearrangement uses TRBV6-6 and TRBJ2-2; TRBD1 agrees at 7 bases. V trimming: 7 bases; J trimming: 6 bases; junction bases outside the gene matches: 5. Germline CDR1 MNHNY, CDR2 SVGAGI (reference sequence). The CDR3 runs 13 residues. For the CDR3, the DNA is TGTGCCAGCAACCGGGACAGCGCCGGGGAGCTGTTTTTT. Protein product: CASNRDSAGELFF.

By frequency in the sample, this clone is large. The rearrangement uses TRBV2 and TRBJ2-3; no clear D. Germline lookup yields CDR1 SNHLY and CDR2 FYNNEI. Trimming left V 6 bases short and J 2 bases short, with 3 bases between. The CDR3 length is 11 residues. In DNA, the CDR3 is TGTGCCAGCAGGGCCACAGATACGCAGTATTTT. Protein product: CASRATDTQYF.

The CDR3 DNA reads as TGTGCCAGCAGCCCACCGACAGGGCCCCTCTCCTACGAGCAGTACTTC. It translates to CASSPPTGPLSYEQYF. The chain joins TRBV7-9 to TRBJ2-7, with 7 positions matching TRBD1. This CDR3 has 16 residues. The J segment lost 0 bases and the V segment lost 5 bases, leaving 10 bases of the junction unmatched. Germline V lookup: CDR1 SEHNR, CDR2 FQNEAQ (reference sequence). The entire variable domain, with the rest obtained from reference TRBV7-9 and TRBJ2-7, is as follows: DTGVSQNPRHKITKRGQNVTFRCDPISEHNRLYWYRQTLGQGPEFLTYFQNEAQLEKSRLLSDRFSAERPKGSFSTLEIQRTEQGDSAMYLCASSPPTGPLSYEQYFGPGTRLTVT.

CDR3 protein: CATSPRLAPGDEQYF. In nucleotides, the CDR3 is TGTGCCACCAGCCCCCGACTAGCGCCCGGCGACGAGCAGTACTTC. The chain links TRBV15 to TRBJ2-7; 8 bases map to TRBD2. Germline CDR1 and CDR2: LNHNV and YYDKDF (reference sequence). With V trimmed by 5 bases and J by 5 bases, 11 bases remained unmatched. The CDR3 loop spans 15 amino acids.

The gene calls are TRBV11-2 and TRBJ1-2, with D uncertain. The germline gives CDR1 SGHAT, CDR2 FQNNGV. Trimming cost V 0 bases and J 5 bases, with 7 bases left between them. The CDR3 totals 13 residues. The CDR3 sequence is CASSLDGLYGYTF. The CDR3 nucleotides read TGTGCCAGCAGCTTAGACGGACTATATGGCTACACCTTC.

CDR3 in amino acids: CASRSGTSGGNQETQYF. In DNA form, the CDR3 reads TGCGCCAGCAGGTCCGGGACTAGCGGGGGGAACCAAGAGACCCAGTACTTC. The J gene is TRBJ2-5, the V gene TRBV5-1; 15 nucleotides line up with TRBD2. Germline V gene data show CDR1 as SGHRS and CDR2 as YFSETQ. This CDR3 comprises 17 residues. V lost 5 bases and J lost 0; bases outside the gene matches: 5.

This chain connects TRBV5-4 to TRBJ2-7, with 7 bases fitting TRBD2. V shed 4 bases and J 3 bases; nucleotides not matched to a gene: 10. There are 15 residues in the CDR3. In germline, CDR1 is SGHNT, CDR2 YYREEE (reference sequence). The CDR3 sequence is CASSLGRTRNYEQYF. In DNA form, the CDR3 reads TGTGCCAGCAGCCTGGGGAGGACTAGAAACTACGAGCAGTACTTC.

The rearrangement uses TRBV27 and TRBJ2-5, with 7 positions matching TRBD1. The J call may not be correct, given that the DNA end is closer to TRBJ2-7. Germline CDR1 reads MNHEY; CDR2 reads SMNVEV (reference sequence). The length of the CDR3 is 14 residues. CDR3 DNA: TGTGCCAGCAGGTTGGGGACAGCCCCCTACGAGCAGTACTTC. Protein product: CASRLGTAPYEQYF.

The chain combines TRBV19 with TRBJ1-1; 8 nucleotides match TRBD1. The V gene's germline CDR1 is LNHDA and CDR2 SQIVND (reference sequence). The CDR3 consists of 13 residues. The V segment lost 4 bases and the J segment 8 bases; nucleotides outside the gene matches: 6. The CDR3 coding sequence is TGTGCCAGTAGTAGGGGGACAGGTGACGAAGCTTTCTTT. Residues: CASSRGTGDEAFF. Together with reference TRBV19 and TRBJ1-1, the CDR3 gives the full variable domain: DGGITQSPKYLFRKEGQNVTLSCEQNLNHDAMYWYRQDPGQGLRLIYYSQIVNDFQKGDIAEGYSVSREKKESFPLTVTSAQKNPTAFYLCASSRGTGDEAFFGQGTRLTVV.

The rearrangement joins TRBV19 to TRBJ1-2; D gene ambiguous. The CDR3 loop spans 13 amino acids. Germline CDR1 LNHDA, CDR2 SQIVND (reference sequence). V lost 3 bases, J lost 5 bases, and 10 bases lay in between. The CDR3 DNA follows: TGTGCCAGTAGTATCAACCACCATTATGGCTACACCTTC. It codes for CASSINHHYGYTF.

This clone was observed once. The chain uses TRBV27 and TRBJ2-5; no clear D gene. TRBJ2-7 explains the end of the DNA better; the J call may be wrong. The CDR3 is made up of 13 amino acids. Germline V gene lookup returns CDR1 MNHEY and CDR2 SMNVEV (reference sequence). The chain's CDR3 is CASSLRPTYEQYF. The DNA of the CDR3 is TGTGCCAGCAGTTTACGTCCGACCTACGAGCAGTACTTC.

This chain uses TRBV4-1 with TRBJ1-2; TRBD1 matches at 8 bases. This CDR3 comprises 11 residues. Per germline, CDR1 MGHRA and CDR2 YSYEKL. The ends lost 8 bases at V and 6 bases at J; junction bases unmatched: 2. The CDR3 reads CASGTGNGYTF. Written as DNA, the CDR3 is TGCGCCAGCGGGACAGGAAATGGCTACACCTTC.

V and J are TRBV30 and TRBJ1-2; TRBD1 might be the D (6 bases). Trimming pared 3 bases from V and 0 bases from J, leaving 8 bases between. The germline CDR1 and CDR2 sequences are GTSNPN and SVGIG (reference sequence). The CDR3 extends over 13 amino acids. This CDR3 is CAWRPGANYGYTF. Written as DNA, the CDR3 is TGTGCCTGGAGACCAGGGGCTAACTATGGCTACACCTTC.

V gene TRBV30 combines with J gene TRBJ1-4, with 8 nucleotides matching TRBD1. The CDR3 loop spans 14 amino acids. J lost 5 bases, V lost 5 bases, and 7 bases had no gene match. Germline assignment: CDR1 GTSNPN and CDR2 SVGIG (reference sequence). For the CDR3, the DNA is TGTGCCTGGGACAGGGGTTTATCGAATGAAAAACTGTTTTTT. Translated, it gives CAWDRGLSNEKLFF.

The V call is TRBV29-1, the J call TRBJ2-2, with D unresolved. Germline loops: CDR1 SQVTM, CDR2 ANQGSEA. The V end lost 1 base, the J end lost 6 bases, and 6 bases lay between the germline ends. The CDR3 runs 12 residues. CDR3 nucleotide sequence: TGCAGCGTTGAAGCCCCGGCCGGGGAGCTGTTTTTT. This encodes CSVEAPAGELFF.

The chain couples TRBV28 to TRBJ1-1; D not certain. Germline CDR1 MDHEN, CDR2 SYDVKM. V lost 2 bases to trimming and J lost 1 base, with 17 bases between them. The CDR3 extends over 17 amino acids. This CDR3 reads CASSLDQIAIGNTEAFF. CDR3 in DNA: TGTGCCAGCAGTTTAGATCAGATAGCCATCGGGAACACTGAAGCTTTCTTT. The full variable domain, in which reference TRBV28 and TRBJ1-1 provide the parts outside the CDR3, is DVKVTQSSRYLVKRTGEKVFLECVQDMDHENMFWYRQDPGLGLRLIYFSYDVKMKEKGDIPEGYSVSREKKERFSLILESASTNQTSMYLCASSLDQIAIGNTEAFFGQGTRLTVV.